The 13 T cell receptor beta chains in this list originate from one sample, sequenced in a study of Ad26.COV2.S vaccination and SARS-CoV-2 variants. As for treatment: some 20 received Ad26.COV2.S at low or high dose, single or two shots; several received placebo; per-sample allocation not given. Sampling occurred on day 63 after the first vaccine or placebo injection. The protocol was immunoSEQ multiplex PCR, while the TCRdb copy is restricted to in-frame clones and leaves out a portion. This sample has 360,000 or so clones, with around nine tenths found just once. The specimen was peripheral blood, collected in a trial of Ad26.COV2.S vaccine versus placebo. The source is a person between 18 and 65 years old who received the Ad26.COV2.S COVID-19 vaccine or a placebo.

This clone has only a few counts. The chain combines TRBV27 with TRBJ1-6; D is uncertain. The CDR3 has 18 amino acids. Trimming shortened V by 2 bases and J by 0 bases, and 14 bases separated the two germline ends. Germline V gene lookup returns CDR1 MNHEY and CDR2 SMNVEV (reference sequence). CDR3 sequence: CASSLTLAPSSYNSPLHF. The CDR3 nucleotides read TGTGCCAGCAGTTTAACTTTGGCTCCCAGCTCCTATAATTCACCCCTCCACTTT.

The chain is built from TRBV9 and TRBJ2-3; either TRBD1 or TRBD2 may fit D (5 bases each). V was trimmed by 3 bases and J by 4 bases, leaving 27 bases between them. Germline assignment: CDR1 SGDLS and CDR2 YYNGEE. This CDR3 contains 19 residues. As DNA, the CDR3 is TGTGCCAGCAGCGCAACTACACCGCCGACTCGGGGCGGCGCAGATACGCAGTATTTT. It yields the protein CASSATTPPTRGGADTQYF.

This chain's CDR3 is CASSFSGRSTDTQYF. The CDR3 DNA is TGTGCCAGCAGTTTTAGCGGGCGAAGCACAGATACGCAGTATTTT. This chain joins TRBV6-5 and TRBJ2-3; 7 bases are shared with TRBD2. The CDR3 runs 15 residues. V lost 4 bases, J lost 0 bases, and 4 bases stayed unmatched. Germline-derived CDR1 and CDR2 are MNHEY and SVGAGI.

This chain uses TRBV10-3 with TRBJ1-2; D is unclear. The germline V gene has CDR1 ENHRY and CDR2 SYGVKD. Trimming took 3 bases from V and 4 from J, leaving 6 bases between them. This CDR3 is 12 amino acids long. CDR3 protein: CAISERAYGYTF. DNA of the CDR3: TGTGCCATCAGTGAAAGGGCCTATGGCTACACCTTC.

This chain uses TRBV13 with TRBJ2-6; the D call may be TRBD1 or TRBD2 (5 bases each). Germline loops: CDR1 PRHDT, CDR2 FYEKMQ (reference sequence). CDR3 length: 15 amino acids. The V end lost 3 bases, the J end lost 1 base, and 7 bases lay between the germline ends. In DNA, the CDR3 is TGTGCCAGCAGCTTTGGGGGATCTGGGGCCAACGTCCTGACTTTC. It codes for CASSFGGSGANVLTF.

This clone was seen a single time. The chain uses TRBV7-3 and TRBJ2-3; the D is unclear. Trimming removed 1 base from V and 6 bases from J, with 5 bases in between. The CDR3 covers 12 residues. The germline V gene encodes CDR1 SGHTA and CDR2 FQGTGA. CDR3 region: CASSLNPDTQYF. CDR3 sequence (DNA): TGTGCCAGCAGCTTAAATCCCGATACGCAGTATTTT. Full variable domain (remainder filled in from reference TRBV7-3 and TRBJ2-3): GAGVSQTPSNKVTEKGKYVELRCDPISGHTALYWYRQSLGQGPEFLIYFQGTGAADDSGLPNDRFFAVRPEGSVSTLKIQRTERGDSAVYLCASSLNPDTQYFGPGTRLTVL.

This chain's CDR3 is CASSHIEDTQYF. The CDR3, as DNA: TGTGCCAGCAGCCATATAGAGGATACGCAGTATTTT. This rearrangement joins TRBV7-6 to TRBJ2-3; D remains ambiguous. V was clipped by 5 bases and J by 6 bases, with 9 bases between them. The CDR3 covers 12 residues. From germline, CDR1 is SGHVS and CDR2 FNYEAQ.

This clone has only a few counts. The CDR3 coding sequence is TGCGCCAGCAGCCCGGACCTGAACACTGAAGCTTTCTTT. Its protein is CASSPDLNTEAFF. The chain carries TRBV5-1 and TRBJ1-1; D is unresolved. The CDR3 has 13 residues. V was shortened by 4 bases and J by 0 bases, with 7 bases between the two germline ends. Germline lookup yields CDR1 SGHRS and CDR2 YFSETQ.

This chain uses TRBV19 with TRBJ2-5, with 14 bases matching TRBD2. The CDR3 totals 14 residues. V lost 4 bases and J lost 13; bases outside the gene matches: 8. Germline CDR1 and CDR2: LNHDA and SQIVND (reference sequence). The CDR3 region is CASSTGLAGVVLYF. Here the CDR3 DNA reads TGTGCCAGTAGTACGGGACTAGCGGGGGTTGTGCTGTACTTC. Drawing the rest from reference TRBV19 and TRBJ2-5, the complete variable domain is DGGITQSPKYLFRKEGQNVTLSCEQNLNHDAMYWYRQDPGQGLRLIYYSQIVNDFQKGDIAEGYSVSREKKESFPLTVTSAQKNPTAFYLCASSTGLAGVVLYFGPGTRLLVL.

This chain joins TRBV6-2 or TRBV6-3 and TRBJ1-1, with D possibly matching TRBD1 (5 bases). This CDR3 contains 15 residues. V was shortened by 6 bases and J by 0 bases, with 14 bases between the two germline ends. In germline, CDR1 is MNHEY, CDR2 SVGEGT. The CDR3 DNA sequence: TGTGCCAGCAGCCGTGGGGCGGGGGTGAACACTGAAGCTTTCTTT. Encoded protein: CASSRGAGVNTEAFF.

The gene calls are TRBV2 and TRBJ1-4; 8 positions agree with TRBD1. Losses at the gene ends were 6 bases for V and 4 bases for J; bases not matched to a gene: 7. CDR1 is SNHLY, CDR2 FYNNEI, per germline. The CDR3 has 15 residues. In nucleotides, the CDR3 is TGTGCCAGCAGGCAAGACAGGGGAATTAATGAAAAACTGTTTTTT. Its translation is CASRQDRGINEKLFF.

The chain has TRBV7-6 and TRBJ2-7, with a possible D match to TRBD2 (6 bases). The V gene's germline CDR1 is SGHVS and CDR2 FNYEAQ. This CDR3 comprises 14 residues. Deletions cut 1 base from V and 2 bases from J, with 9 bases between. For the CDR3, the DNA is TGTGCCAGCAGCTTAGATCCGGGGGCCTACGAGCAGTACTTC. It codes for CASSLDPGAYEQYF.

This chain links TRBV4-2 with TRBJ2-2; the D gene is possibly TRBD2 (5 bases). The CDR3 totals 15 residues. V was pared by 5 bases and J by 2 bases, with 12 bases between. Germline assignment: CDR1 LGHNA and CDR2 YNFKEQ. DNA of the CDR3: TGTGCCAGCAGCGACAAGTCGGGAAACACCGGGGAGCTGTTTTTT. It yields the protein CASSDKSGNTGELFF.